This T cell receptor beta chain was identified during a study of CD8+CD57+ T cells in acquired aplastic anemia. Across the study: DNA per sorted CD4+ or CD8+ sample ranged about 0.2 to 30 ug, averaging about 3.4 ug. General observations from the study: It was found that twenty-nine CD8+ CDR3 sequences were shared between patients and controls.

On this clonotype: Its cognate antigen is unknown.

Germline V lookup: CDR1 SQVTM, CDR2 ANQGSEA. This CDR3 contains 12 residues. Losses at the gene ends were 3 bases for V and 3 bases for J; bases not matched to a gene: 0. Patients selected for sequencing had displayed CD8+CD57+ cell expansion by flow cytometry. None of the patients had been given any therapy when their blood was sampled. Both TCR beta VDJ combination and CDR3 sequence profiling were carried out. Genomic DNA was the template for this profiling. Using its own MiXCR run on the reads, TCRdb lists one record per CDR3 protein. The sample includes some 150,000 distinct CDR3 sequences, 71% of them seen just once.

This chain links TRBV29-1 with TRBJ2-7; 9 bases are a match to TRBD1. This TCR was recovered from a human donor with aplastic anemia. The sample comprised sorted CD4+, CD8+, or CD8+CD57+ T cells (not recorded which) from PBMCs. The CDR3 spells CSVETGGYEQYF. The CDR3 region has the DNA TGCAGCGTTGAGACAGGGGGCTACGAGCAGTACTTC.